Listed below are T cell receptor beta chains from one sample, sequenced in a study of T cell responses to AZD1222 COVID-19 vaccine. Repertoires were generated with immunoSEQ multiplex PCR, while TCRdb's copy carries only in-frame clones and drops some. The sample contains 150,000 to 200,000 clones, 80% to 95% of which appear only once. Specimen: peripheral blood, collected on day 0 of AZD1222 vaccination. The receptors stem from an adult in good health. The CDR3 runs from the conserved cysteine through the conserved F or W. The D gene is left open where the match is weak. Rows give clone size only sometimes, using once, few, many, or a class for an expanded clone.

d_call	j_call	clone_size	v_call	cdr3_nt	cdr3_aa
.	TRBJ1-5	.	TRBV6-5	TGTGCCAGCAGTCGGTTTAGCAATCAGCCCCAGCATTTT	CASSRFSNQPQHF
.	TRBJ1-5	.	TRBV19	TGTGCCAGTAGGCCAGGGGAGATTCAGCCCCAGCATTTT	CASRPGEIQPQHF
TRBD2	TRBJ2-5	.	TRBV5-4	TGTGCCAGCAGCTTGGATAGAGCGGGAGCAATGGAGACCCAGTACTTC	CASSLDRAGAMETQYF
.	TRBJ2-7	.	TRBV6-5	TGTGCCAGCAGGGATCTACGGACTCTCACCTACGAGCAGTACTTC	CASRDLRTLTYEQYF
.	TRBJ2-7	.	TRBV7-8	TGTGCCAGCCGTAGGGGCGAGGGCGCCGAGCAGTACTTC	CASRRGEGAEQYF
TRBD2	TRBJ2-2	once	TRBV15	TGTGCCACCAGCAGCCTTAGAGCGGGAGGGCCCACCGGGGAGCTGTTTTTT	CATSSLRAGGPTGELFF
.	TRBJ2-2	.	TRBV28	TGTGCCAGCAGTTTAAGTAGGGTTTACACCGGGGAGCTGTTTTTT	CASSLSRVYTGELFF
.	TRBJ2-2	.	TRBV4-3	TGCGCCAGCAGCCAAGGTCTCGGTGGTATCGGGGAGCTGTTTTTT	CASSQGLGGIGELFF
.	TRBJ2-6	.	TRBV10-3	TGTGCCATCAACCGGGACCCCAACTCTGGGGCCAACGTCCTGACTTTC	CAINRDPNSGANVLTF
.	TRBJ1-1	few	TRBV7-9	TGTGCCAGCAGCCCCAAGGGGCGCTATACTGAAGCTTTCTTT	CASSPKGRYTEAFF
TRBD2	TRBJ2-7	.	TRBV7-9	TGTGCCAGCAGCACAGGGACTAGCGGGGTAACCTACGAGCAGTACTTC	CASSTGTSGVTYEQYF
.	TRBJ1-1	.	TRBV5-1	TGCGCCAGCAGCTTGCAAACAGGGAAGGGCACTGAAGCTTTCTTT	CASSLQTGKGTEAFF
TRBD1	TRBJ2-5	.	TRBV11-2	TGTGCCTCCGCGCAGGGGGCGGCAGAGACCCAGTACTTC	CASAQGAAETQYF
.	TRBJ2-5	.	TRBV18	TGTGCCAGCTCACCGGTGGGTGTAGTCCAAGAGACCCAGTACTTC	CASSPVGVVQETQYF
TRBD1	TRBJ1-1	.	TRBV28	TGTGCCAGTGGTTCTACGACAGGGCTCACGGGGGAAGCTTTCTTT	CASGSTTGLTGEAFF
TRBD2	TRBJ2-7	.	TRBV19	TGTGCCAGTACCCCTAGCGGGGGATCCTACGAGCAGTACTTC	CASTPSGGSYEQYF
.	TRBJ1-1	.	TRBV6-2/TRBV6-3	TGTGCCAGCAGCCAGAATTCAGGGATGTTGTACACTGAAGCTTTCTTT	CASSQNSGMLYTEAFF
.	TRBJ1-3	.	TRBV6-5	TGTGCCAGCAGTTACACTTGGGCCCCGTCTGGAAACACCATATATTTT	CASSYTWAPSGNTIYF
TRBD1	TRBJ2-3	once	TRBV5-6	TGTGCCAGCAGCCCGGGACAGGGTACGCAGGATACGCAGTATTTT	CASSPGQGTQDTQYF
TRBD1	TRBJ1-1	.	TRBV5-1	TGCGCCAGCAGCTGGGAGACAGGGGGCTGGGGTGAAGCTTTCTTT	CASSWETGGWGEAFF
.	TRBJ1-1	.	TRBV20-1	TGCAGTGCTAGTTGGACAGTCTCCTGGAACACTGAAGCTTTCTTT	CSASWTVSWNTEAFF
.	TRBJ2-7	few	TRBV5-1	TGCGCCAGCAGCTCTGGCCGGACCTACGAGCAGTACTTC	CASSSGRTYEQYF
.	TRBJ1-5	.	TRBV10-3	TGTGCCATCAGCCCCACAGGCGTGGTCAATCAGCCCCAGCATTTT	CAISPTGVVNQPQHF
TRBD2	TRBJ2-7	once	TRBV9	TGTGCCAGCAGCGTAGCTGTGATAGCGGGAGGGGGCGAGCAGTACTTC	CASSVAVIAGGGEQYF
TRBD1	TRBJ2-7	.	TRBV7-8	TGTGCCAGCAGCTTAGTGAGGACAGGGGTAGAGCAGTACTTC	CASSLVRTGVEQYF
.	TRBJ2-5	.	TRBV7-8	TGTGCCAGCAGCCCTGGGGGCAGCCAGACCCAGTACTTC	CASSPGGSQTQYF
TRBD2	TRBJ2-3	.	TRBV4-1	TGCGCCAGCAGCCCTGTGGGGGGGAGCGGGGCAGATACGCAGTATTTT	CASSPVGGSGADTQYF
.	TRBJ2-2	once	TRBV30	TGTGCCTGGAGTGGGAAAGGGGAGCTGTTTTTT	CAWSGKGELFF
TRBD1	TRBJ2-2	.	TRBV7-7	TGTGCTAGCAGCAGGGACAGGGAGGACACCGGGGAGCTGTTTTTT	CASSRDREDTGELFF
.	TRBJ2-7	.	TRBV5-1	TGCGCCAGCAGCTTAGAGGGGAGAGGCTACGAGCAGTACTTC	CASSLEGRGYEQYF
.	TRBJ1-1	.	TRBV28	TGTGCCAGCAGTTTATTGTCTCCACAGGGTGGTAACACTGAAGCTTTCTTT	CASSLLSPQGGNTEAFF
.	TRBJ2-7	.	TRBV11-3	TGTGCCAGCAGCCCGGGACTGCTGTTTCACGAGCAGTACTTC	CASSPGLLFHEQYF
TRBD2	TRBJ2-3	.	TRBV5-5	TGTGCCAGCAGCCAACTAGCGGCGGATACGCAGTATTTT	CASSQLAADTQYF
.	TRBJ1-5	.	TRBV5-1	TGCGCCAGCAGCTTGGGGACAGCGAATCAGCCCCAGCATTTT	CASSLGTANQPQHF
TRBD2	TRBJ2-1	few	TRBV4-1	TGCGCCAGCAGCCAGACTAGCCCCGCAGTTCCGAAATACAATGAGCAGTTCTTC	CASSQTSPAVPKYNEQFF
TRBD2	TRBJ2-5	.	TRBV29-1	TGCAGCGTAGTAGCGGGAGGGCCGGAGACCCAGTACTTC	CSVVAGGPETQYF
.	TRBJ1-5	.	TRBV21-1	TGTGCCCTTAGAGGGGGACAGGGGTGCCAGCCCCAGCATTTT	CALRGGQGCQPQHF
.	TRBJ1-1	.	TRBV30	TGTGCCTGGAAGCGGGGCAAGACTGAAGCTTTCTTT	CAWKRGKTEAFF
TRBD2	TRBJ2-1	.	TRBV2	TGTGCCAGCAGTGAACTAGCGGGATACAATGAGCAGTTCTTC	CASSELAGYNEQFF
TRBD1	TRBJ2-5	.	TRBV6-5	TGTGCCAGCAGCGACAGGGCAGAGACCCAGTACTTC	CASSDRAETQYF
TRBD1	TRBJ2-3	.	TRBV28	TGTGCCAGCAGTTCGGACAGGGTTCTCACAGATACGCAGTATTTT	CASSSDRVLTDTQYF
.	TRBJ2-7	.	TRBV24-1	TGTGCCACCAGTGAATGGACCGGGGAGCAGTACTTC	CATSEWTGEQYF
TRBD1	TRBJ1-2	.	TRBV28	TGTGCCAGCACCGACAGGGGGCGCTCTAACTATGGCTACACCTTC	CASTDRGRSNYGYTF
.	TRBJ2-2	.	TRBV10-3	TGTGCCATCAGTGTCGTGGGTACCGGGGAGCTGTTTTTT	CAISVVGTGELFF
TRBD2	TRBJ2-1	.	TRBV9	TGTGCCAGCAGCGTAGAAGAAGGGACTAGCGGGAGAATATATGAGCAGTTCTTC	CASSVEEGTSGRIYEQFF
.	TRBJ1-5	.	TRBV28	TGTGCCAGCAGACCTCCAGGGATTCGGAATCAGCCCCAGCATTTT	CASRPPGIRNQPQHF